The entry below describes one T cell receptor (beta chain). This clone came up a few times. Its antigen remains unidentified. Base qualities are not recorded, but no much larger clone differs from it by a single base. From the cysteine up to the phenylalanine, the CDR3 has a length of 11 residues. The CDR3 DNA has 33 bases and is translated from base 1. The germline V end is reduced by 8 bases and the J end by 6 bases; junction bases left unmatched: 0. Looking up the germline V gene yields CDR1 SNHLY and CDR2 FYNNEI. Genomic DNA was used for TRB sequencing, which was performed with the immunoSEQ assay at survey resolution or with the hsTCRB kit. As for the authors' bioinformatics: The immunoSEQ software handled initial read processing, and the LymphoSeq R package was used for repertoire analyses. Clonality was computed as 1 minus normalized Shannon entropy, and a Gini coefficient was also calculated for each TRB dataset. To infer phenotypes in unsorted samples, TRB sequences from sorted subsets of the recipient or donor were mapped onto unsorted samples from the same recipient. TCRdb limited this immuneACCESS table to in-frame rearrangements with V and J called. A share of clones is missing; checked studies link under half to unresolved V genes, and the rest is unexplained. V, J and clone size are those of that table, while D and trimming were read from the DNA. The sample table contains more than 15,000 clones; only one count was recorded for about nine tenths of them. Less than 4% of the sample is in the top ten clones.

The source of the sample is a study of T cells after posttransplantation cyclophosphamide (TCRdb year 2016). For the study in its entirety: The study tracked T cell repertoire reconstitution by TRB sequencing after myeloablative bone marrow transplantation using posttransplantation cyclophosphamide as GVHD prophylaxis. Blood from all 35 or so PTCy patients with 1-year posttransplant specimens was subjected to TRB sequencing. TRA and TRB clonality were tightly correlated in about ten samples, so subsequent TCR analyses focused on TRB only. Public TRB sequences were compared against a database of over 3,600 sequences linked to responses to pathogens, tumor antigens, self-antigens and alloantigens. Samples from some 32 PTCy-treated patients and under 20 related bone marrow donors of those patients were subjected to antigen receptor sequencing. Up to 3 additional blood samples from 2 to 5.2 years after transplant were also TRB-sequenced in 3 patients, as was pretransplant blood from a handful of patients. Paper-wide results and their limitations: The TRB repertoires of T cells infiltrating skin or GI tract showed only limited overlap with the TRB repertoires of T cells in blood. At 1-2 months, donor-recipient similarity was low but rose over the first year, and the later blood repertoires were often dominated by donor CD8+ memory clones. Across more than 40 patients, TRB clonality was highly associated with recipient CMV seropositivity and CMV reactivation, and diversity in PTCy patients was similar to diversity in CNI/methotrexate controls.

The control group consisted of 11 patients who received myeloablative marrow transplants with methotrexate plus a calcineurin inhibitor and who were sampled 1 year after transplant. Peripheral blood and bone marrow mononuclear cells were isolated by Ficoll-Hypaque density centrifugation and cryopreserved. The receptor's source is a male patient aged 45-59 years who received an allogeneic stem cell transplant from an unrelated donor, was CMV-positive, and had chronic GVHD only. Following transplantation, T cells from the graft donor may be among those present. Source: PBMCs, taken after an allogeneic stem cell transplant with a calcineurin inhibitor and methotrexate. The V and J genes are TRBV2 and TRBJ1-4; TRBD1 agrees with 7 junctional bases. The encoded CDR3 is CASGQDEKLFF. The nucleotides are TGTGCCAGCGGACAGGATGAAAAACTGTTTTTT.